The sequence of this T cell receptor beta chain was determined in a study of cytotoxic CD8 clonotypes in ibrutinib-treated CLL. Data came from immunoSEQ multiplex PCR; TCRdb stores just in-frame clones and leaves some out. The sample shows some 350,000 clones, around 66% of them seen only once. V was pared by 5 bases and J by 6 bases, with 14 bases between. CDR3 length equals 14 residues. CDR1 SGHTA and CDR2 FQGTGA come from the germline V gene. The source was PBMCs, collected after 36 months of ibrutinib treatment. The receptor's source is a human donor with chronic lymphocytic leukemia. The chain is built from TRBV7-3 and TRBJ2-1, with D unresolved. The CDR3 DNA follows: TGTGCCAGCAGCCCACGTGGTGGTGGCAATGAGCAGTTCTTC. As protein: CASSPRGGGNEQFF.